This T cell receptor (beta chain) was observed in a study of cytomegalovirus exposure and HLA in healthy donors. Deletions cut 0 bases from V and 5 bases from J, with 11 bases between. The CDR3 runs to 15 residues. The germline V gene has CDR1 SEHNR and CDR2 FQNEAQ (reference sequence). Points from the study as a whole: Most CMV-associated TCR beta chains appeared HLA-restricted in a later analysis. Sequencing probably produced one cluster of sequence variants that were highly shared. TRBV6-2, TRBV6-3 and some other V segments were excluded as indistinguishable. Cytomegalovirus-associated TCR beta chains were listed, numbering some 170.

This clone was seen once. Antigen unknown. Primers: 60 Vbeta forward and 13 Jbeta reverse. Sequenced by immunoSEQ multiplex PCR; TCRdb stores in-frame clones only, minus some. The repertoire includes about 130,000 clones, roughly 80% of them detected once, and about a tenth sits in the top ten. The TCR was taken from a man younger than 40 in good health and CMV-seropositive. The sample comprised PBMCs. The chain is built from TRBV7-9 and TRBJ2-1, with D possibly TRBD1 on 5 matching bases. The CDR3 nucleotides are TGTGCCAGCAGCTTAGCGCTCAGGGTGCACAATGAGCAGTTCTTC. This encodes CASSLALRVHNEQFF. Full variable domain (outside the CDR3, taken from reference TRBV7-9 and TRBJ2-1): DTGVSQNPRHKITKRGQNVTFRCDPISEHNRLYWYRQTLGQGPEFLTYFQNEAQLEKSRLLSDRFSAERPKGSFSTLEIQRTEQGDSAMYLCASSLALRVHNEQFFGPGTRLTVL.